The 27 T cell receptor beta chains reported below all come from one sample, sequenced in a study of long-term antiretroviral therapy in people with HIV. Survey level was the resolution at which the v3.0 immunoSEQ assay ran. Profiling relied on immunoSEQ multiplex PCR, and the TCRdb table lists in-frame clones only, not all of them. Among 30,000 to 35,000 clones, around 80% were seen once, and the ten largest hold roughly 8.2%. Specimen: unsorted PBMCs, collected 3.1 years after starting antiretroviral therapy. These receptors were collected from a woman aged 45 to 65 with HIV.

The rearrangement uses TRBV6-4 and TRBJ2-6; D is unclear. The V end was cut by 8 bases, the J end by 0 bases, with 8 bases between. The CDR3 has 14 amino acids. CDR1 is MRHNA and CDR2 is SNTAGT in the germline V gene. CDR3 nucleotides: TGTGCCAGCGGTCCGGACTCTGGGGCCAACGTCCTGACTTTC. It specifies CASGPDSGANVLTF.

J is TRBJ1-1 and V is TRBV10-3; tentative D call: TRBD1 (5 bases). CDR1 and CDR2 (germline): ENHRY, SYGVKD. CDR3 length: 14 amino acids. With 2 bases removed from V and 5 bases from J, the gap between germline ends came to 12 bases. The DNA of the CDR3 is TGTGCCATCAGTGAGGTAGGGGCCAATACTGAAGCTTTCTTT. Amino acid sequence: CAISEVGANTEAFF.

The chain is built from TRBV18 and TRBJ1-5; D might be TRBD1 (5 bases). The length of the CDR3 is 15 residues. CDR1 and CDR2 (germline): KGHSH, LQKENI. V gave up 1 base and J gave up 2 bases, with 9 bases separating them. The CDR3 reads CASSPQGRGNQPQHF. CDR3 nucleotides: TGTGCCAGCTCACCACAGGGGCGCGGCAATCAGCCCCAGCATTTT. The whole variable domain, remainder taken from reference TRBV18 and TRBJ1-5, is NAGVMQNPRHLVRRRGQEARLRCSPMKGHSHVYWYRQLPEEGLKFMVYLQKENIIDESGMPKERFSAEFPKEGPSILRIQQVVRGDSAAYFCASSPQGRGNQPQHFGDGTRLSIL.

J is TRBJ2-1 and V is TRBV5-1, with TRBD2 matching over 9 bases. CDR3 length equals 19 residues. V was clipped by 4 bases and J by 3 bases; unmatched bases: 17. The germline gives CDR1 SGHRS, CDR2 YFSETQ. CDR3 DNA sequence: TGCGCCAGCAGCCCCCGTCCCGCAGGCAGCGGGGGGAACTACAATGAGCAGTTCTTC. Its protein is CASSPRPAGSGGNYNEQFF.

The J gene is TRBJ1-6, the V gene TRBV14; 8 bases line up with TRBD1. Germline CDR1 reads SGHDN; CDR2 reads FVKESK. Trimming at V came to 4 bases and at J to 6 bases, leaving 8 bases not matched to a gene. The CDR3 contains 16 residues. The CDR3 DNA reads TGTGCCAGCAGCCCCCGGACAGGGACAGTTAATTCACCCCTCCACTTT. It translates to CASSPRTGTVNSPLHF. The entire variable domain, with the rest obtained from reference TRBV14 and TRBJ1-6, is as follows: EAGVTQFPSHSVIEKGQTVTLRCDPISGHDNLYWYRRVMGKEIKFLLHFVKESKQDESGMPNNRFLAERTGGTYSTLKVQPAELEDSGVYFCASSPRTGTVNSPLHFGNGTRLTVT.

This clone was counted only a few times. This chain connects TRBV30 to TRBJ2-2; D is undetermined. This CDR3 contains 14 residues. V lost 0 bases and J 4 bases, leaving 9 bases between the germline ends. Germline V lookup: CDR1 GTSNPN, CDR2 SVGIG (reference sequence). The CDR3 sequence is CAWSVARRTGELFF. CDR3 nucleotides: TGTGCCTGGAGTGTAGCTCGACGCACCGGGGAGCTGTTTTTT.

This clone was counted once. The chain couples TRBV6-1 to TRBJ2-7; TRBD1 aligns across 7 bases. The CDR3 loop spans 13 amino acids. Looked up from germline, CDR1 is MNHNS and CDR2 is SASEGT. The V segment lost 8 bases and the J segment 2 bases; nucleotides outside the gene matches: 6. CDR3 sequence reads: CASGGQVPYEQYV. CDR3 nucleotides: TGTGCCAGCGGAGGACAGGTCCCCTACGAGCAGTACGTC.

This CDR3 reads CASSSGPEQYV. DNA for the CDR3: TGTGCCAGCAGCTCAGGGCCCGAGCAGTACGTC. This chain connects TRBV11-3 to TRBJ2-7; D is perhaps TRBD1 (5 bases). Trimming removed 4 bases at V and 6 bases at J, with 7 bases between. This CDR3 is 11 amino acids long. Per the germline V gene, CDR1 is SGHNT and CDR2 is YENEEA.

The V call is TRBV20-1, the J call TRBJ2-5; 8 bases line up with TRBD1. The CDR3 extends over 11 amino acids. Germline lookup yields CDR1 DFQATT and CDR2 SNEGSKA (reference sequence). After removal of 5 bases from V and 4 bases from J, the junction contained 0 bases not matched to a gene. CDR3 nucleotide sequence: TGCAGTGCTGGACAGGGAGAGACCCAGTACTTC. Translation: CSAGQGETQYF.

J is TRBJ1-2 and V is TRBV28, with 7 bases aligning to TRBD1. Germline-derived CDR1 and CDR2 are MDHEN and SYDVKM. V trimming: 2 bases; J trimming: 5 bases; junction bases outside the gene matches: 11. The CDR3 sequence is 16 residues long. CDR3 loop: CASSLRRRQGVYGYTF. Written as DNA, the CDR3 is TGTGCCAGCAGTTTACGGCGGAGGCAGGGGGTTTATGGCTACACCTTC.

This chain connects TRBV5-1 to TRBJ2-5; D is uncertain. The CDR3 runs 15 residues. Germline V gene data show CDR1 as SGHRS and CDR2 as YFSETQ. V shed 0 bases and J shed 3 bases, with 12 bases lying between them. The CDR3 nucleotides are TGCGCCAGCAGCTTGGTTCCAGGTATGGAAGAGACCCAGTACTTC. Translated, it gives CASSLVPGMEETQYF.

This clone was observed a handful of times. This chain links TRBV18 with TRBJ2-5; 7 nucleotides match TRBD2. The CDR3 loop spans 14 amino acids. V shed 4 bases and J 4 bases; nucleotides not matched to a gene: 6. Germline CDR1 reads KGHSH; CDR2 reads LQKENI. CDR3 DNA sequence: TGTGCCAGCTCACTGACCGCGGGGGTAGAGACCCAGTACTTC. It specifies CASSLTAGVETQYF. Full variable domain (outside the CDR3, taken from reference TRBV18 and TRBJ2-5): NAGVMQNPRHLVRRRGQEARLRCSPMKGHSHVYWYRQLPEEGLKFMVYLQKENIIDESGMPKERFSAEFPKEGPSILRIQQVVRGDSAAYFCASSLTAGVETQYFGPGTRLLVL.

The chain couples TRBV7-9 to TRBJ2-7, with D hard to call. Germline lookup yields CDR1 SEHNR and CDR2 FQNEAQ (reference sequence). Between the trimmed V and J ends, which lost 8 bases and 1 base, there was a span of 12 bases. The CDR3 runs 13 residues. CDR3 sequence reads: CASETATSYEQYF. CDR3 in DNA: TGTGCCAGCGAAACAGCCACTTCCTACGAGCAGTACTTC. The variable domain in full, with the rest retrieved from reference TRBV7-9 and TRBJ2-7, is DTGVSQNPRHKITKRGQNVTFRCDPISEHNRLYWYRQTLGQGPEFLTYFQNEAQLEKSRLLSDRFSAERPKGSFSTLEIQRTEQGDSAMYLCASETATSYEQYFGPGTRLTVT.

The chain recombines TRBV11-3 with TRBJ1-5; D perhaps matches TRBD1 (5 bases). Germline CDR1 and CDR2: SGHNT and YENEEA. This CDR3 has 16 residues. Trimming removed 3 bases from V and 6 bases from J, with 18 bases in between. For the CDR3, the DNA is TGTGCCAGCAGCTTTAACCAACAGGTTAAGAGTCAGCCCCAGCATTTT. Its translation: CASSFNQQVKSQPQHF.

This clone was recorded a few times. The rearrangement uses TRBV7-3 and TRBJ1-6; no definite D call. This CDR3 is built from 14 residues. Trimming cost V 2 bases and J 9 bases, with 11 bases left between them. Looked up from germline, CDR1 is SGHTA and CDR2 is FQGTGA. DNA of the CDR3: TGTGCCAGCAGCTTAGAAGTTGGCGGTTCACCCCTCCACTTT. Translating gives CASSLEVGGSPLHF.

The CDR3: CASTPAGGNTEAFF. CDR3 DNA: TGTGCCAGCACGCCGGCAGGAGGGAACACTGAAGCTTTCTTT. V gene TRBV7-8 combines with J gene TRBJ1-1; D gene ambiguous. The CDR3 consists of 14 residues. Trimming left V 7 bases short and J 1 base short, with 13 bases between. Germline V gives CDR1 SGHVS, CDR2 FQNEAQ.

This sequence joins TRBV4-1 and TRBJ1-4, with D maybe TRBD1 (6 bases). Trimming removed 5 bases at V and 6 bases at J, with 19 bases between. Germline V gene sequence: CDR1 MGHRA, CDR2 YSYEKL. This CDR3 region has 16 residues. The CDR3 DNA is TGCGCCAGCAGCGCATTGTTCGGGGGCGAGGATGAAAAACTGTTTTTT. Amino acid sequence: CASSALFGGEDEKLFF.

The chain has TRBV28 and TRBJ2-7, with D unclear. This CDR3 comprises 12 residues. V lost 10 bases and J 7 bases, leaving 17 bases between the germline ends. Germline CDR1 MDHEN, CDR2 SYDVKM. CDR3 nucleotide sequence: TGTGCCATCAATCCGGGCGTGGGGGAGCAGTACTTC. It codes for CAINPGVGEQYF.

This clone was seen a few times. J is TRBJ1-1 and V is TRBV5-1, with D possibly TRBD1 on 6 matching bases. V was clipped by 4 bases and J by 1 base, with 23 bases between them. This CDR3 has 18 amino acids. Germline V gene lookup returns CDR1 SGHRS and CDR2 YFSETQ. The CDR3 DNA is TGCGCCAGCAGCCTTGGTCAGTTCAAGGGGGACACGAACACTGAAGCTTTCTTT. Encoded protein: CASSLGQFKGDTNTEAFF.

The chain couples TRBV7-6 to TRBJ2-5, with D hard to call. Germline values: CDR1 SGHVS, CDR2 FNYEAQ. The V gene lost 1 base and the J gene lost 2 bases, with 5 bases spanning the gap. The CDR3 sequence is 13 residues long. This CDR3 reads CASSLEVQETQYF. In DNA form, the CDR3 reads TGTGCCAGCAGCTTAGAAGTTCAAGAGACCCAGTACTTC. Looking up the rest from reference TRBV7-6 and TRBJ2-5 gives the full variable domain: GAGVSQSPRYKVTKRGQDVALRCDPISGHVSLYWYRQALGQGPEFLTYFNYEAQQDKSGLPNDRFSAERPEGSISTLTIQRTEQRDSAMYRCASSLEVQETQYFGPGTRLLVL.

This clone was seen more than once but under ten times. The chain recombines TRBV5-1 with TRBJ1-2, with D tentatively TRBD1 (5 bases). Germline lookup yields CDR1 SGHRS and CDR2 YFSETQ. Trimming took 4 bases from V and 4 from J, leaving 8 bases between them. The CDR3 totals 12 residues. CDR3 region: CASSPDSYGYTF. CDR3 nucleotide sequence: TGCGCCAGCAGCCCCGACAGCTATGGCTACACCTTC. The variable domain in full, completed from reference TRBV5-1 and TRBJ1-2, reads KAGVTQTPRYLIKTRGQQVTLSCSPISGHRSVSWYQQTPGQGLQFLFEYFSETQRNKGNFPGRFSGRQFSNSRSEMNVSTLELGDSALYLCASSPDSYGYTFGSGTRLTVV.

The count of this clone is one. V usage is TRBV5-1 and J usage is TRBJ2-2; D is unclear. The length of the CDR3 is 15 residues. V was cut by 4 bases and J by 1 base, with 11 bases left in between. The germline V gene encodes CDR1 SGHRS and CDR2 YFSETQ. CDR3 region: CASSQDWGNTGELFF. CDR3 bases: TGCGCCAGCAGCCAAGACTGGGGGAACACCGGGGAGCTGTTTTTT.

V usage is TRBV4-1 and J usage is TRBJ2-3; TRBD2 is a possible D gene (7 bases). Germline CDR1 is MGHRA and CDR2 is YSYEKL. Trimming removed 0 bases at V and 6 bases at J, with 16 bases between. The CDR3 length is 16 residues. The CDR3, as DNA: TGCGCCAGCAGCCAAGATAGTTTCGGGGGGCGGGATACGCAGTATTTT. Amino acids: CASSQDSFGGRDTQYF.

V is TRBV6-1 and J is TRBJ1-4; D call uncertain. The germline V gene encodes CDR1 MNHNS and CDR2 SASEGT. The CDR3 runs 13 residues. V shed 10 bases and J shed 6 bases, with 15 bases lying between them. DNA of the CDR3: TGTGCCACCGGCCTGGGCGGGGATGAAAAACTGTTTTTT. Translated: CATGLGGDEKLFF.

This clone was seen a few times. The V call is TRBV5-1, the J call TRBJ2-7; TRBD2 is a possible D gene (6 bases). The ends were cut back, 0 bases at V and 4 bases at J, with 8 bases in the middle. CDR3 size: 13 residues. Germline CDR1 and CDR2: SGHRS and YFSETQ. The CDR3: CASSLVGGYEQYF. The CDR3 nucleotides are TGCGCCAGCAGCTTGGTCGGGGGTTACGAGCAGTACTTC.

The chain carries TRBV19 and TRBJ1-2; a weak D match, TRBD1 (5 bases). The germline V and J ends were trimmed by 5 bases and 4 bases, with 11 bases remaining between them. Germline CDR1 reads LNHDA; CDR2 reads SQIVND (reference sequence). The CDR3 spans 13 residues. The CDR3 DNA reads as TGTGCCAGTAGTCCTGGCAGGGTCTATGGCTACACCTTC. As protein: CASSPGRVYGYTF. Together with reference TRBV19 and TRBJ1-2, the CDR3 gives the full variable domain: DGGITQSPKYLFRKEGQNVTLSCEQNLNHDAMYWYRQDPGQGLRLIYYSQIVNDFQKGDIAEGYSVSREKKESFPLTVTSAQKNPTAFYLCASSPGRVYGYTFGSGTRLTVV.

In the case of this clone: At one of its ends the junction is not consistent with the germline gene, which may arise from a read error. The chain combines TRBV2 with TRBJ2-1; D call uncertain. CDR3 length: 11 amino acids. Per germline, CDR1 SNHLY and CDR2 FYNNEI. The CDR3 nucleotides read TGTGCCAGCCGAAGATACAGTGAGCAGTTCTTC. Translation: CASRRYSEQFF.